This T cell receptor beta chain was recovered during a study of cytomegalovirus exposure and HLA in healthy donors (dated by TCRdb to about 2017). About the full investigation: In an earlier analysis of roughly 500 of the donors, around 300 Gb of sequence data and some 120 million unique TCR beta sequences from 150 million to 200 million T cells were reported. About 280 gigabases of sequencing data and around 80 million unique TCR sequences made up an early release that covered roughly 670 HLA-typed donors. Of the roughly 400 genotyped donors, more than 75% were placed in the genetic ancestry cluster associated with self-reported Caucasian donors. The study aimed to test whether signatures of past pathogen exposure could be identified by cataloging public T cell receptors. Using immunosequencing, the study profiled T cell repertoires from around 670 subjects and related those repertoires to cytomegalovirus serostatus. Besides the first cohort of roughly 640 subjects, a separate validation cohort made up of some 110 different subjects was used. To predict cytomegalovirus infection status, the study brought together high-throughput TCR immunosequencing, statistical association of individual TCRs with disease status, and machine learning. A later analysis re-analyzed previously published TCR beta repertoires from 650 to 800 donors and added high-resolution HLA genotyping to study TCR occurrence patterns. Rather than drawing on any new phenotypic data, the later analysis identified candidate immune exposures from TCR beta sequences and the way those sequences occurred across donors. In an earlier analysis of 550 to 700 of the donors, high-throughput TCR beta sequencing was used to judge whether each TCR beta V gene segment behaved as functional or pseudogenic. Donor age, sex, ethnicity and CMV serostatus were compiled alongside the repertoire data. A later genetic analysis took genome-wide SNP genotypes for about 65% of the 666 donors and used that subset as a discovery cohort. Every repertoire in the discovery cohort had been generated on one and the same sequencing platform. Class I and class II HLA loci were covered by the typing at four-digit resolution. The number of typed donors differed by locus: roughly 620-640 for A, B, C, DRB1 and DQB1; about 520 for DQA1; approximately 610 for DPA1; and roughly 470 for DPB1. Roughly 5 DR-DQ haplotypes were handled as single units for association and clustering because linkage in the cohort was strong. On average, 235,054 unique TCR beta nucleotide sequences were sequenced per donor among roughly 430 genotyped donors of the cohort, with 15% to 20% of those sequences being non-productive. Overall study outcomes, separate from this receptor: The 87-base-pair reads could not distinguish some IMGT-functional V segments, including TRBV6-2 and TRBV6-3, so those segments were excluded. The cohort was sequenced for TCR beta chains only, and without alpha or paired-chain data the features that could be detected were limited. A further reported finding was that TCR beta sequences accurately predicted the HLA-A and HLA-B alleles for most subjects in the first cohort. In an earlier analysis of around 600 of the donors, most TCR beta V segments appeared in productive rearrangements about 87% or about 30% of the time, broadly matching IMGT annotations. Assigning TCR associations to individual alleles was difficult when HLA alleles, especially DR and DQ, strongly co-occurred. A later genetic analysis associated a missense DCLRE1C variant with V-gene and J-gene trimming of TCR beta chains, and an independent cohort replicated the association. In the study, 164 TCR beta chains were listed as associated with cytomegalovirus. CMV serostatus was the only immune exposure information available for the cohort. Specific HLA alleles were associated with about 17,000 TCR beta sequences at a false discovery rate of 0.05 in a later analysis. According to a later analysis, parvovirus B19, influenza, CMV and Epstein-Barr virus appeared linked to several top co-occurrence clusters. In a later analysis, the rate of TCR association differed among HLA loci, with DRB1 alleles having the most associated TCRs and HLA-C alleles having the fewest. Roughly uniform sequencing depth across donors was assumed in presence/absence analyses, although this assumption may not hold. Because HLA typing was missing for some donors at each locus, association tests included only the typed subset. The authors suggested that the approach could potentially be extended to other disease states and immunological phenotypes. Because counts were too low, around 17 rarely observed V segments, including chromosome 9 orphons, were left out of the earlier analysis of some 600 of the donors. Most TCR sequences were seen in very few donors, while some public TCRs were found in many individuals. The classifier was reported to diagnose cytomegalovirus status with high specificity and sensitivity in both the original cohort and the validation cohort. A later analysis found that most CMV-associated TCR beta chains appeared HLA-restricted, with HLA associations seemingly driven largely by CMV exposure. In vitro tests confirmed that a few of the cytomegalovirus-associated TCR beta chains recognize cytomegalovirus antigens. The sequencing pipeline was judged likely to have produced a cluster of highly shared sequence variants as a technical artifact. A later analysis found that HLA-associated TCR beta chains were more clonally expanded and had lower generation probabilities than equally common non-associated chains. Compared with the approximately 670-donor mean, donors in an Asian-associated ancestry cluster had fewer N-insertions in productive TCRs, according to a later genetic analysis. Correlated functional status among segregating V segments might reflect linkage disequilibrium, but an unknown experimental factor could not be ruled out.

Worth noting for this clone: Its antigen has not been determined. Base qualities were left out, and no much larger clone turns up one base away.

V is cut by 1 base and J by 3 bases, and the space between the germline ends is 7 bases. The germline V gene supplies CDR1 SGHDT and CDR2 YYEEEE. The CDR3 runs 13 residues from the cysteine to the phenylalanine. CDR3 DNA only is kept here, 39 bases in frame from base 1. The cohort was made up of approximately 670 healthy bone marrow donors. At the time of sampling, all cohort members were nominally healthy, though unrecorded immune exposures were likely present. The donor tested CMV seronegative and was one of the 352 seronegative cohort members. Each donor provided a peripheral blood sample, and peripheral blood mononuclear cells were used for TCR beta sequencing. The Qiagen DNeasy Blood Extraction Kit was used to extract genomic DNA from the blood cell samples. Receptors were amplified or captured by the immunoSEQ multiplex PCR assay. A mixture of 60 forward primers for TCR Vbeta segments and 13 reverse primers for TCR Jbeta segments was used in the multiplex PCR. The CDR3 region of rearranged TCR beta genes was amplified from genomic DNA by a multiplex PCR assay. The Illumina HiSeq System was used to sequence the amplified TCR beta libraries as 87-base-pair reads. As for the original processing: In a later analysis, roughly 80 million unique TCR beta chains were counted across the 500 to 700 repertoires, and about 9.9 million of these chains were shared by at least two donors. Raw reads were error-corrected and collapsed into unique sequences by a nearest-neighbor algorithm in which closely related sequences were merged to remove PCR and sequencing errors. Alignment of CDR3 sequences to IMGT reference sequences was used to assign V, D and J gene segments. For a sequence to be retained, a match of at least six nucleotides was required to both a V gene segment and a J gene segment. A rearrangement was called productive if the CDR3 had no stop codons and remained in frame with V and J, and every other rearrangement was called non-productive. CDR3 was defined according to IMGT convention as the region running from the second conserved V-encoded cysteine to the conserved J-encoded phenylalanine. The earlier analysis of a few hundred of the donors excluded any sequence lacking an unambiguous match to a single V gene segment. In an earlier analysis of approximately 590 of the donors, a V segment was called functional when productive rearrangements were above 56.7%, and segregating when the standard deviation between donors exceeded 5%. To diagnose cytomegalovirus status from the catalog of TCR beta chain sequences, a statistical classification framework was built. In a later analysis, V and J genes were assigned by comparing TCR nucleotide sequences against IMGT/GENE-DB human TR gene sequences. Using the TCRdist pipeline, a later analysis assigned CDR3 sequences along with most-parsimonious VDJ recombination scenarios. A later analysis defined each TCR beta chain by its CDR3 amino acid sequence plus V-gene family, and excluded reads lacking a unique V-gene family. As a way to deal with suspected cross-contamination and a sequencing artifact, a later analysis dropped 640 or so nucleotide sequences that were highly shared and had low generation probability. A later analysis calculated a clonal expansion index for each public chain from normalized within-repertoire ranks of inferred template counts. Generation probabilities in a later analysis came from a VDJ recombination model fitted to out-of-frame rearrangements, and those results were checked against IGoR. Hypergeometric tests were used in a later analysis to score TCR-TCR, TCR-HLA and TCR-CMV co-occurrence, with a repertoire-size bias correction applied to the TCR pairs. To estimate false discovery rates, a later analysis permuted the HLA or CMV assignments 20 times. In a later analysis, co-occurring TCRs were grouped with DBSCAN, and TCRdist sequence similarity was added when clustering was performed within HLA-allele-positive subsets. Repertoires with fewer than 30,000 or more than 120,000 public chains were left out of co-occurrence clustering, as were about five repertoires with anomalous nucleotide sharing. As stored in TCRdb, this immuneACCESS dataset retains in-frame rearrangements with V and J assigned. A fraction of the clones does not appear; measured against another copy, unresolved V genes explain less than half of the discrepancy, and the remainder lacks a known reason. The V and J calls and clone size were taken over from that table, and D and trimming were inferred from the DNA. A total of 150,000 to 200,000 clones appear in this sample, approximately 81% of them only once. Together, the top ten hold 2.4% of the sample.

The chain joins TRBV5-6 to TRBJ1-2; the D gene is unclear. This sequence originates from a male donor in good health and CMV-seronegative. Material: PBMCs. The DNA sequence is as follows: TGTGCCAGCAGCTTGAACCAGGACTATGGCTACACCTTC. It encodes CASSLNQDYGYTF. Here the CDR3 is joined to the reference TRBV5-6 and TRBJ1-2 genes, and the full variable domain is: DAGVTQSPTHLIKTRGQQVTLRCSPKSGHDTVSWYQQALGQGPQFIFQYYEEEERQRGNFPDRFSGHQFPNYSSELNVNALLLGDSALYLCASSLNQDYGYTFGSGTRLTVV.